Shown below are 20 T cell receptor beta chains from a single sample sequenced in a study of blood T cell repertoires in COVID-19. Sequenced by immunoSEQ multiplex PCR; TCRdb stores in-frame clones only, minus some. Of about 170,000 clones in the sample, approximately 80% were seen once. The sequencing sample was made of peripheral blood. Every receptor here comes from a woman of 80 years or more with acute or convalescent COVID-19.

The chain is built from TRBV5-1 and TRBJ1-1, with D unresolved. V shed 4 bases and J shed 0 bases, with 13 bases lying between them. The CDR3 totals 15 residues. CDR1 SGHRS and CDR2 YFSETQ come from the germline V gene. The CDR3 DNA is TGCGCCAGCAGCCTGGGAGGGTTTGTGAACACTGAAGCTTTCTTT. This codes for CASSLGGFVNTEAFF.

The V call is TRBV5-1, the J call TRBJ2-4, with D possibly TRBD1 on 6 matching bases. CDR1 is SGHRS, CDR2 YFSETQ, per germline. This CDR3 has 14 amino acids. Trimming stripped 2 bases from V and 8 bases from J, with 14 bases between. This CDR3 reads CASSFKGGEDIQYF. In DNA form, the CDR3 reads TGCGCCAGCAGCTTTAAAGGGGGAGAGGACATTCAGTACTTC.

V usage is TRBV4-3 and J usage is TRBJ2-3, with TRBD2 identical over 8 bases. The trim removed 4 bases at V and 2 bases at J, leaving 2 bases unmatched. CDR1 is LGHNA, CDR2 YSLEER, per germline. The CDR3 has 14 residues. CDR3 bases: TGCGCCAGCAGCCCGGGGGGGAACACAGATACGCAGTATTTT. Translated, it gives CASSPGGNTDTQYF.

V gene TRBV11-3 combines with J gene TRBJ2-3; 10 nucleotides align to TRBD2. After removal of 3 bases from V and 5 bases from J, the junction contained 2 bases not matched to a gene. The CDR3 runs 14 residues. Germline V gives CDR1 SGHNT, CDR2 YENEEA. CDR3 DNA: TGTGCCAGCAGCTTGGAGCGGGAGGGAGATACGCAGTATTTT. It codes for CASSLEREGDTQYF.

This chain links TRBV27 with TRBJ2-5; D might be TRBD2 (5 bases). The CDR3 loop spans 14 amino acids. Germline assignment: CDR1 MNHEY and CDR2 SMNVEV (reference sequence). Trimming took 3 bases from V and 5 from J, leaving 13 bases between them. The CDR3 DNA reads as TGTGCCAGCAGTTTGGGAGTGGTAGGGGAGACCCAGTACTTC. As protein: CASSLGVVGETQYF.

The chain joins TRBV7-9 to TRBJ2-3; TRBD2 matches at 8 bases. Looked up from germline, CDR1 is SEHNR and CDR2 is FQNEAQ (reference sequence). The junction had 9 bases not matched to a gene; V was cut back by 2 bases and J by 5 bases. The CDR3 loop spans 16 amino acids. DNA of the CDR3: TGTGCCAGCAGCTTACCAGCGGGAGTGGTTATAGATACGCAGTATTTT. It yields the protein CASSLPAGVVIDTQYF.

The chain joins TRBV27 to TRBJ2-7; a weak D match, TRBD1 (6 bases). The CDR3 covers 13 residues. The germline gives CDR1 MNHEY, CDR2 SMNVEV (reference sequence). V was shortened by 2 bases and J by 8 bases, with 13 bases between the two germline ends. CDR3 protein: CASSLKGQGKQYF. The CDR3 DNA reads TGTGCCAGCAGTTTAAAGGGGCAGGGGAAGCAGTACTTC.

The rearrangement links TRBV11-2 to TRBJ2-7; D is possibly TRBD2 (6 bases). The length of the CDR3 is 14 residues. V lost 4 bases and J 3 bases, leaving 13 bases between the germline ends. The germline gives CDR1 SGHAT, CDR2 FQNNGV. The chain's CDR3 is CASSSAGNRYEQYF. The DNA for the CDR3 is TGTGCCAGCAGCTCCGCGGGGAACCGCTACGAGCAGTACTTC.

The gene calls are TRBV2 and TRBJ1-6; D is possibly TRBD1 (6 bases). Deletions cut 7 bases from V and 9 bases from J, with 16 bases between. CDR3 length: 14 amino acids. CDR1 and CDR2 (germline): SNHLY, FYNNEI. CDR3: CASKGGLKASPLHF. CDR3 sequence (DNA): TGTGCCAGCAAAGGGGGACTAAAAGCTTCACCCCTCCACTTT.

The CDR3 DNA follows: TGTGCCAGCAGCGTTGAAGCGGGAGTACTTCGCAATGAGCAGTTCTTC. Its translation: CASSVEAGVLRNEQFF. V usage is TRBV5-6 and J usage is TRBJ2-1, with 8 bases that match TRBD2. Germline V gives CDR1 SGHDT, CDR2 YYEEEE. This CDR3 has 16 residues. V was clipped by 4 bases and J by 6 bases; unmatched bases: 12.

A single count supports this clone. This chain uses TRBV3-1 (or the pseudogene TRBV3-2) with TRBJ2-1; 8 bases are a match to TRBD2. The CDR3 consists of 17 residues. Per germline, CDR1 LGHDT and CDR2 YNNKEL (reference sequence). With 0 bases clipped from V and 3 bases from J, the junction kept 7 bases outside the gene matches. The CDR3 loop reads CASSQDLAGGIYNEQFF. The CDR3 DNA follows: TGTGCCAGCAGCCAAGATTTGGCGGGAGGAATCTACAATGAGCAGTTCTTC.

The V gene is TRBV3-1 (or the pseudogene TRBV3-2), the J gene TRBJ1-1; D unresolved. Per germline, CDR1 LGHDT and CDR2 YNNKEL (reference sequence). Trimming removed 3 bases from V and 5 bases from J, with 19 bases in between. The CDR3 loop spans 16 amino acids. In DNA, the CDR3 is TGTGCCAGCAGCCACCTCGGGCAGGCGGGTTGGACTGAAGCTTTCTTT. This translates into CASSHLGQAGWTEAFF.

The chain carries TRBV13 and TRBJ2-5; D is uncertain. The CDR3 has 13 residues. Trimming removed 0 bases from V and 4 bases from J, with 6 bases in between. Germline CDR1 PRHDT, CDR2 FYEKMQ (reference sequence). This CDR3 reads CASSLGLAETQYF. The CDR3 DNA is TGTGCCAGCAGCTTAGGCCTGGCAGAGACCCAGTACTTC.

The chain combines TRBV5-4 with TRBJ2-7, with 11 bases that match TRBD2. The CDR3 runs to 15 residues. V was clipped by 2 bases and J by 4 bases; unmatched bases: 5. Germline V gene sequence: CDR1 SGHNT, CDR2 YYREEE (reference sequence). CDR3 amino acids: CASSLIAGGAYEQYF. In DNA form, the CDR3 reads TGTGCCAGCAGCTTAATAGCGGGAGGGGCGTACGAGCAGTACTTC.

The chain combines TRBV6-5 with TRBJ2-1; D may be TRBD2 (5 bases). Germline lookup yields CDR1 MNHEY and CDR2 SVGAGI. This CDR3 is built from 11 residues. Trimming took 6 bases from V and 6 from J, leaving 6 bases between them. The CDR3 here is CASSEGNEQFF. DNA for the CDR3: TGTGCCAGCAGCGAGGGCAATGAGCAGTTCTTC.

The V call is TRBV7-2, the J call TRBJ2-1; TRBD2 matches 8 bases. Germline CDR1 is SGHTA and CDR2 is FQGNSA. The CDR3 has 17 amino acids. With 2 bases clipped from V and 7 bases from J, the junction kept 13 bases outside the gene matches. CDR3 nucleotides: TGTGCCAGCAGCTTAACGGTGGGCGGGAGGTCCCTGAATGAGCAGTTCTTC. Translation: CASSLTVGGRSLNEQFF.

In this sample, this clone turned up once. The J gene is TRBJ2-7, the V gene TRBV5-4, with D possibly TRBD2 on 6 matching bases. This CDR3 contains 12 residues. Germline assignment: CDR1 SGHNT and CDR2 YYREEE (reference sequence). V was clipped by 4 bases and J by 1 base, with 6 bases between them. The CDR3 nucleotides are TGTGCCAGCAGCCGGGAGTCCTACGAGCAGTACTTC. Translation: CASSRESYEQYF.

The chain couples TRBV5-1 to TRBJ2-5; D is ambiguous. V lost 1 base and J 4 bases, leaving 11 bases between the germline ends. The CDR3 contains 14 residues. The germline CDR1 and CDR2 sequences are SGHRS and YFSETQ. The CDR3 sequence: CASSLMPGGETQYF. CDR3 in DNA: TGCGCCAGCAGCTTGATGCCGGGTGGAGAGACCCAGTACTTC.

The chain combines TRBV5-1 with TRBJ2-2; 9 nucleotides align to TRBD1. The J segment lost 6 bases and the V segment lost 7 bases, leaving 7 bases of the junction unmatched. Germline CDR1 SGHRS, CDR2 YFSETQ. CDR3 length: 14 residues. The CDR3 is CASHRTGEAGELFF. Written as DNA, the CDR3 is TGCGCCAGCCACCGGACAGGGGAGGCCGGGGAGCTGTTTTTT.

The V gene is TRBV30, the J gene TRBJ2-3; a weak D match, TRBD2 (6 bases). V lost 2 bases to trimming and J lost 2 bases, with 20 bases between them. Germline lookup yields CDR1 GTSNPN and CDR2 SVGIG (reference sequence). This CDR3 region has 17 residues. DNA of the CDR3: TGTGCCTGGAGTTCTTTCGTTGTAGCGGAGACCACAGATACGCAGTATTTT. Its protein product is CAWSSFVVAETTDTQYF.